The 16 T cell receptor beta chains below were found in one sample sequenced in a study of shared clonotypes between healthy human individuals. The naive CD8 fraction comprised CD45RO-negative cells positively selected for CCR7 and excluded terminally differentiated effector memory CD45RA+ cells. Sequencing used immunoSEQ multiplex PCR; TCRdb keeps in-frame clones, though not all of them. The sample holds 800,000 to 950,000 clones, around 96% seen once. The sequenced material came from naive CD8+ T cells sorted from blood. Receptors originate from a man aged 30 to 39 in good health.

The chain is built from TRBV4-1 and TRBJ2-5, with 9 bases aligning to TRBD2. This CDR3 spans 17 amino acids. With V trimmed by 0 bases and J by 6 bases, 11 bases remained unmatched. Germline V lookup: CDR1 MGHRA, CDR2 YSYEKL. The CDR3 DNA sequence: TGCGCCAGCAGCCAAGATAAGTCCGGACTAGCGTTGAAGACCCAGTACTTC. This codes for CASSQDKSGLALKTQYF.

The V and J genes are TRBV19 and TRBJ2-3; no reliable D call. Trimming cost V 3 bases and J 0 bases, with 7 bases left between them. This CDR3 is 14 amino acids long. CDR1 and CDR2 from the germline V gene are LNHDA and SQIVND (reference sequence). CDR3 amino acids: CASSMGTSTDTQYF. The DNA for the CDR3 is TGTGCCAGTAGTATGGGCACTAGCACAGATACGCAGTATTTT.

The chain carries TRBV5-1 and TRBJ1-1, with D perhaps matching TRBD1 (5 bases). Trimming stripped 0 bases from V and 5 bases from J, with 11 bases between. In germline, CDR1 is SGHRS, CDR2 YFSETQ. CDR3 length: 14 amino acids. CDR3 protein: CASSLVGQGTEAFF. The CDR3 DNA sequence: TGCGCCAGCAGCTTGGTAGGGCAGGGAACTGAAGCTTTCTTT.

This chain uses TRBV5-4 with TRBJ2-1; D not resolved. The germline V gene encodes CDR1 SGHNT and CDR2 YYREEE (reference sequence). Deletions cut 6 bases from V and 3 bases from J, with 10 bases between. The CDR3 is 13 residues long. CDR3 region: CASTNGNYNEQFF. In DNA form, the CDR3 reads TGTGCCAGCACAAACGGAAACTACAATGAGCAGTTCTTC.

The chain uses TRBV14 and TRBJ2-2; D not certain. The CDR3 is 12 amino acids. Germline V gives CDR1 SGHDN, CDR2 FVKESK. Trimming removed 1 base from V and 11 bases from J, with 8 bases in between. CDR3 coding DNA: TGTGCCAGCAGCCAAGGGCTTGCAGAGCTGTTTTTT. Its protein is CASSQGLAELFF.

The V call is TRBV28, the J call TRBJ2-1, with a weak D call TRBD1 (6 bases). The CDR3 spans 18 residues. Trimming left V 0 bases short and J 8 bases short, with 23 bases between. In germline, CDR1 is MDHEN, CDR2 SYDVKM. The CDR3: CASSLWTLQGSFDDEQFF. The CDR3 DNA follows: TGTGCCAGCAGTTTATGGACCCTGCAGGGGTCTTTCGATGATGAGCAGTTCTTC.

DNA of the CDR3: TGTGCCAGCAGCTTAGTTCAGGGCGAGGCCGAGCAGTACTTC. Amino acid sequence: CASSLVQGEAEQYF. The J gene is TRBJ2-7, the V gene TRBV7-9; possibly TRBD1 for D (5 bases). Trimming left V 1 base short and J 6 bases short, with 13 bases between. The CDR3 consists of 14 residues. Germline CDR1 and CDR2: SEHNR and FQNEAQ (reference sequence).

The chain is built from TRBV2 and TRBJ2-7; TRBD1 matches at 8 bases. Trimming took 4 bases from V and 5 from J; bases not matched to a gene: 4. This CDR3 is built from 13 residues. CDR1 and CDR2 from the germline V gene are SNHLY and FYNNEI. DNA of the CDR3: TGTGCCAGCAGTGTTAACAGGGGGAACGAGCAGTACTTC. Protein sequence: CASSVNRGNEQYF.

The chain has TRBV7-9 and TRBJ2-1; possible D gene TRBD2, 5 bases. Germline CDR1 SEHNR, CDR2 FQNEAQ (reference sequence). This CDR3 region has 14 residues. V lost 5 bases and J 10 bases, leaving 18 bases between the germline ends. CDR3 DNA: TGTGCCAGCAGCCAGGATGAACTAGGTCGCGAGCAGTTCTTC. Protein sequence: CASSQDELGREQFF.

The V call is TRBV7-9, the J call TRBJ2-7; 10 positions agree with TRBD1. The CDR3 totals 18 residues. Per germline, CDR1 SEHNR and CDR2 FQNEAQ (reference sequence). Trimming cost V 5 bases and J 8 bases; bases outside gene matches: 21. This CDR3 is CASSPTSRQGAGYRQQYF. CDR3 nucleotide sequence: TGTGCCAGCAGCCCCACCTCGAGACAGGGGGCCGGCTATCGGCAGCAGTACTTC.

The chain joins TRBV15 to TRBJ1-2; D is undetermined. V dropped 5 bases and J dropped 4 bases, with 14 bases sitting between them. CDR1 is LNHNV, CDR2 YYDKDF, per germline (reference sequence). CDR3 size: 14 residues. CDR3 in DNA: TGTGCCACCAGCCAATCCGCGGAGCCCTATGGCTACACCTTC. Its translation: CATSQSAEPYGYTF.

J is TRBJ2-5 and V is TRBV6-6; D may correspond to TRBD1 or TRBD2 (5 bases each). The CDR3 covers 16 residues. Between the trimmed V and J ends, which lost 0 bases and 3 bases, there was a span of 14 bases. Germline CDR1 is MNHNY and CDR2 is SVGAGI (reference sequence). The CDR3 loop reads CASSYSWGRGEETQYF. The CDR3 nucleotides are TGTGCCAGCAGTTACTCGTGGGGTCGGGGCGAAGAGACCCAGTACTTC.

CDR3 sequence: CASSQGQGAWETQYF. The CDR3 DNA sequence: TGTGCCAGCAGCCAAGGTCAGGGGGCATGGGAGACCCAGTACTTC. The J gene is TRBJ2-5, the V gene TRBV14; 8 bases agree with TRBD1. The CDR3 covers 15 residues. The trim removed 1 base at V and 5 bases at J, leaving 6 bases unmatched. CDR1 is SGHDN, CDR2 FVKESK, per germline.

The chain uses TRBV27 and TRBJ2-7, with D uncertain. Trimming took 2 bases from V and 7 from J, leaving 12 bases between them. CDR1 and CDR2 (germline): MNHEY, SMNVEV (reference sequence). The CDR3 totals 13 residues. The CDR3 sequence is CASSLQVSGEQYF. The CDR3 DNA is TGTGCCAGCAGTTTACAGGTCTCTGGGGAGCAGTACTTC.

In regard to this clone: Within the sample, other DNA sequences also encode this same CDR3. The chain couples TRBV9 to TRBJ1-2, with D hard to call. The CDR3 spans 13 residues. CDR1 is SGDLS, CDR2 YYNGEE, per germline. The V end was cut by 0 bases, the J end by 3 bases, with 6 bases between. This chain's CDR3 is CASSVGGDYGYTF. The CDR3 DNA sequence: TGTGCCAGCAGCGTAGGAGGAGACTATGGCTACACCTTC.

The rearrangement joins TRBV2 to TRBJ1-4; maybe TRBD1 (6 bases). This CDR3 has 14 amino acids. Trimming removed 8 bases at V and 5 bases at J, with 15 bases between. Germline V lookup: CDR1 SNHLY, CDR2 FYNNEI. The CDR3 loop reads CASGQVTGNEKLFF. The DNA of the CDR3 is TGTGCCAGCGGGCAGGTAACAGGGAATGAAAAACTGTTTTTT.